This TCR beta chain was sequenced for a study of T cell responses to AZD1222 COVID-19 vaccine (dated by TCRdb to about 2021). About the study as a whole: AZD1222 recipients with second doses at about 4 weeks or about 12 weeks were pooled, because spike-specific TCR depth and breadth did not differ between schedules. TCR sequencing was performed for over 230 trial participants, of whom about 200 were given two doses of AZD1222 and roughly 25 were given two doses of MenACWY control vaccine. Enrollment into the trials was organized by age into subgroups of 18-55, 56-69 and 70-plus years, and those subgroups contained about 160, 30 and 59 TCR-sequenced participants, respectively. The research as a whole found: Reportedly, almost half of the unique spike-specific TCRs recognized epitopes lying outside the regions that are mutated in the B.1.351 and B.1.1.7 variants. Because no day 14 peak-response samples were available, repertoires were characterized only after the peak T cell response. Most participants were white British and females outnumbered males, and the authors suggested that clonal diversity may have been underestimated. Only five to seven AZD1222 recipients were SARS-CoV-2 seropositive at baseline, limiting conclusions about previously exposed vaccinees. The 56-69-year group was small, and its depth increase did not reach significance, likely because of low power. The vaccine-associated CD4 TCRs covered the entire spike protein, and the dominant responses fell in regions 160-218 and 743-854. Spike-specific TCR breadth and depth rose significantly after two AZD1222 doses compared with day 0 and with MenACWY recipients.

The CDR3 regions of human TCRbeta chains were subjected to immunosequencing. In the source study's methods: Repertoire TCRs were checked for matches against a reference library of SARS-CoV-2-specific TCRs that had been generated using the MIRA antigen-specificity platform. Breadth meant the fraction of unique TCRs that were SARS-CoV-2-associated, whereas depth meant the fraction of total T cells that were SARS-CoV-2-associated. Each spike-specific TCR was assigned to its reactive spike region and to a CD4 or CD8 class using the MIRA data. Log10-transformed breadth and depth values were compared by one-way ANOVA with Sidak's multiple comparisons tests. The table was pulled from immuneACCESS by TCRdb, which kept in-frame rearrangements only. Such tables lose some clones; where checked, under half of the loss comes from unresolved V genes, and the rest has no known cause. V and J calls and clone size are copied from that table; D and trimming were computed from the DNA. The sample table lists 150,000 or so clones, under 95% of them with a count of one. Jointly, the top ten make up under 10% of the sample.

The time point label, read with the paper, signifies: baseline before first vaccination. Samples from vaccinated people were obtained from the UK trials COV001 and COV002, which included a single-blind randomized controlled phase 2/3 trial of AZD1222 (ChAdOx1 nCoV-19) in healthy adults. Trial participant PBMC samples were collected at day 0 and day 28 after the second dose for TCRbeta chain sequencing. Regarding this clone: This receptor's antigen is unknown. The record has no base qualities; no much larger clone is one base away.

From its cysteine to its phenylalanine, the CDR3 spans 14 amino acids. Only the CDR3 DNA stays, 42 bases, in frame from base 1. The germline V gene (reference sequence) specifies SEHNR as CDR1 and FQNEAQ as CDR2. The trim is 3 bases for V and 1 base for J, with a gap of 7 bases between the germline ends. Sequences were derived from peripheral blood, sampled on day 0 of AZD1222 vaccination. The source is an adult in good health. Rearrangement joined TRBV7-9 to TRBJ1-5; the D segment cannot be called with confidence. At the DNA level, the sequence is TGTGCCAGCAGCTTGGAACGCAGCAATCAGCCCCAGCATTTT. The translation is CASSLERSNQPQHF.